Below are 23 T cell receptor beta chains sequenced from a single sample in a study of T cells after yellow fever vaccination. TCRdb processed the 5' RACE reads anew with MiXCR; each CDR3 protein has one entry. The sample carries around 600,000 distinct CDR3 sequences, around an eighth recorded once. Sequencing was performed on PBMCs, taken on the day of the yellow fever booster vaccination. All receptors derive from a man aged 25-45 years who received the YFV17D yellow fever vaccine.

The J gene is TRBJ2-1, the V gene TRBV5-1; 8 bases are shared with TRBD1. CDR3 length: 16 residues. The V and J ends lost 0 bases and 1 base, in that order; junction bases with no gene match: 3. The germline CDR1 and CDR2 sequences are SGHRS and YFSETQ. This CDR3 is CASSLGTGLSYNEQFF. DNA of the CDR3: TGCGCCAGCAGCTTGGGGACAGGGCTATCCTACAATGAGCAGTTCTTC.

This chain joins TRBV20-1 and TRBJ1-1; 9 positions match TRBD1. The germline CDR1 and CDR2 sequences are DFQATT and SNEGSKA (reference sequence). Germline trimming cut 2 bases from V and 2 bases from J; bases unmatched to any gene: 6. The CDR3 runs to 15 residues. The CDR3 coding sequence is TGCAGTGCTAGAACCTTGGGACAGGGAAACACTGAAGCTTTCTTT. Translating gives CSARTLGQGNTEAFF.

The V and J genes are TRBV18 and TRBJ1-1; weak D call: TRBD1 (5 bases). The CDR3 has 14 amino acids. Per the germline V gene, CDR1 is KGHSH and CDR2 is LQKENI. Trimming shortened V by 1 base and J by 0 bases, and 6 bases separated the two germline ends. The CDR3 DNA reads as TGTGCCAGCTCACCACGGACATTGAACACTGAAGCTTTCTTT. Translating gives CASSPRTLNTEAFF. Combining the CDR3 with reference TRBV18 and TRBJ1-1 gives the whole variable domain NAGVMQNPRHLVRRRGQEARLRCSPMKGHSHVYWYRQLPEEGLKFMVYLQKENIIDESGMPKERFSAEFPKEGPSILRIQQVVRGDSAAYFCASSPRTLNTEAFFGQGTRLTVV.

This clonotype was observed many times. The rearrangement joins TRBV6-1 to TRBJ2-3; perhaps TRBD2 as D (7 bases). The CDR3 covers 15 residues. V lost 7 bases to trimming and J lost 3 bases, with 17 bases between them. Germline assignment: CDR1 MNHNS and CDR2 SASEGT. The CDR3, as DNA: TGTGCCAGCAACCGAAGAGGGGGGGGGACAGATACGCAGTATTTT. This sequence encodes CASNRRGGGTDTQYF.

V is TRBV5-1 and J is TRBJ1-2, with no clear D. Germline V lookup: CDR1 SGHRS, CDR2 YFSETQ. The CDR3 is 15 residues long. V dropped 5 bases and J dropped 6 bases, with 20 bases sitting between them. The CDR3 DNA follows: TGCGCCAGCAGTCCTGTAAATGAGGGAAGAAATGGCTACACCTTC. Amino acids: CASSPVNEGRNGYTF.

A few counts support this clonotype. This chain uses TRBV20-1 with TRBJ2-5, with unresolved D. Germline V gives CDR1 DFQATT, CDR2 SNEGSKA (reference sequence). The V gene lost 1 base and the J gene lost 2 bases, with 8 bases spanning the gap. The CDR3 is made up of 13 amino acids. CDR3: CSARVLSQETQYF. The CDR3 DNA is TGCAGTGCTAGAGTTCTCTCACAAGAGACCCAGTACTTC.

The V call is TRBV7-2, the J call TRBJ2-1; weak D call: TRBD2 (6 bases). CDR3 size: 13 residues. Trimming stripped 8 bases from V and 6 bases from J, with 14 bases between. Per the germline V gene, CDR1 is SGHTA and CDR2 is FQGNSA. The CDR3 nucleotides read TGTGCCAGCTCTCGGGGGAGAGTCAATGAGCAGTTCTTC. Translated, it gives CASSRGRVNEQFF.

This rearrangement joins TRBV19 to TRBJ2-7; 13 bases line up with TRBD2. The CDR3 contains 15 residues. V trimming: 5 bases; J trimming: 4 bases; junction bases outside the gene matches: 5. Germline assignment: CDR1 LNHDA and CDR2 SQIVND (reference sequence). The CDR3 DNA is TGTGCCAGTAGTCCCCGGACTAGCGGGAGATACGAGCAGTACTTC. Its translation: CASSPRTSGRYEQYF. Using reference TRBV19 and TRBJ2-7 for the parts outside the CDR3, the full variable domain is DGGITQSPKYLFRKEGQNVTLSCEQNLNHDAMYWYRQDPGQGLRLIYYSQIVNDFQKGDIAEGYSVSREKKESFPLTVTSAQKNPTAFYLCASSPRTSGRYEQYFGPGTRLTVT.

The chain combines TRBV25-1 with TRBJ1-1; TRBD1 is a possible D gene (5 bases). Per germline, CDR1 MGHDK and CDR2 SYGVNS. The CDR3 has 14 residues. The V gene lost 3 bases and the J gene lost 3 bases, with 11 bases spanning the gap. The CDR3, as DNA: TGTGCCAGCAGTGATACCGGCAGGGACACTGAAGCTTTCTTT. The encoded protein is CASSDTGRDTEAFF.

The chain carries TRBV9 and TRBJ1-1; tentative D call: TRBD1 (5 bases). Germline V gene sequence: CDR1 SGDLS, CDR2 YYNGEE. V dropped 4 bases and J dropped 4 bases, with 11 bases sitting between them. The CDR3 runs to 13 residues. The CDR3 DNA is TGTGCCAGCAGCTGGGGGGAGAGCACTGAAGCTTTCTTT. Its protein is CASSWGESTEAFF. The full variable domain, rest sourced from reference TRBV9 and TRBJ1-1, is DSGVTQTPKHLITATGQRVTLRCSPRSGDLSVYWYQQSLDQGLQFLIQYYNGEERAKGNILERFSAQQFPDLHSELNLSSLELGDSALYFCASSWGESTEAFFGQGTRLTVV.

This clonotype was observed a few times. The V call is TRBV2, the J call TRBJ2-5; D gene unclear. Trimming pared 5 bases from V and 5 bases from J, leaving 18 bases between. The germline gives CDR1 SNHLY, CDR2 FYNNEI. The CDR3 has 15 amino acids. For the CDR3, the DNA is TGTGCCAGCAGTCGGAATCGTGGGGTTGGGGAGACCCAGTACTTC. Translating gives CASSRNRGVGETQYF.

The chain links TRBV12-3 or TRBV12-4 to TRBJ2-4; 7 nucleotides align to TRBD2. The CDR3 contains 16 residues. The J segment lost 2 bases and the V segment lost 2 bases, leaving 6 bases of the junction unmatched. CDR3 nucleotides: TGTGCCAGCAGTTTATTACTAGCGTCAACCAAAAACATTCAGTACTTC. It encodes CASSLLLASTKNIQYF.

About this clonotype itself: A junction boundary mismatches the germline segment, possibly from a read error. The J gene is TRBJ2-3, the V gene TRBV5-1, with 7 nucleotides matching TRBD2. The CDR3 is 15 amino acids. In germline, CDR1 is SGHRS, CDR2 YFSETQ. CDR3 amino acids: CASRLGRERADTQYF. Written as DNA, the CDR3 is TGCGCCAGCAGGTTGGGGCGGGAGAGAGCAGATACGCAGTATTTT.

V usage is TRBV5-1 and J usage is TRBJ2-3; TRBD2 matches 7 bases. CDR1 is SGHRS and CDR2 is YFSETQ in the germline V gene. This CDR3 comprises 13 residues. V trimming: 9 bases; J trimming: 3 bases; junction bases outside the gene matches: 7. Written as DNA, the CDR3 is TGCGCCACCGCGGGGGTTCGTACAGATACGCAGTATTTT. Translation gives CATAGVRTDTQYF.

This clonotype was counted many times. CDR3 nucleotides: TGTGCCAGCAGTCTTTCTAGCGGGAGCAATGAGCAGTTCTTC. Amino acid sequence: CASSLSSGSNEQFF. The chain carries TRBV7-9 and TRBJ2-1; TRBD2 matches 10 bases. Germline CDR1 reads SEHNR; CDR2 reads FQNEAQ (reference sequence). The V gene end was trimmed by 6 bases and the J gene end by 6 bases; junction bases not matched to a gene: 5. The CDR3 totals 14 residues.

CDR3 coding DNA: TGCGCCAGCAGTCCCGGGACTAGCGGGAGGGCCTCGTTAGATACGCAGTATTTT. Protein: CASSPGTSGRASLDTQYF. The chain employs TRBV10-1 and TRBJ2-3, with 16 positions matching TRBD2. Per germline, CDR1 WNHNN and CDR2 SYGVQD (reference sequence). CDR3 length: 18 residues. Trimming took 5 bases from V and 5 from J; bases not matched to a gene: 10.

There are a few counts of this clonotype. V is TRBV29-1 and J is TRBJ1-1, with D perhaps TRBD1 (6 bases). The CDR3 is 15 residues long. V lost 2 bases and J lost 3, with 16 bases in between. Germline CDR1 SQVTM, CDR2 ANQGSEA. The CDR3 DNA sequence: TGCAGCGTTGAATCCCCCCGGCAGGGGTACACTGAAGCTTTCTTT. Protein: CSVESPRQGYTEAFF.

The CDR3 DNA is TGTGCCAGCAGCTCCTCAGGGATTGTTATGAACATTCAGTACTTC. As protein: CASSSSGIVMNIQYF. V and J are TRBV7-9 and TRBJ2-4; a weak D match, TRBD1 (5 bases). V lost 4 bases and J lost 7, with 17 bases in between. Looked up from germline, CDR1 is SEHNR and CDR2 is FQNEAQ (reference sequence). This CDR3 is built from 15 residues.

This clonotype showed up just a few times. The V gene is TRBV7-8, the J gene TRBJ1-2; D is uncertain. CDR3 length equals 16 residues. Germline CDR1 and CDR2: SGHVS and FQNEAQ. V was cut by 1 base and J by 4 bases, with 16 bases left in between. CDR3 sequence reads: CASSLGGAIKGYGYTF. For the CDR3, the DNA is TGTGCCAGCAGCTTAGGTGGTGCTATAAAGGGCTATGGCTACACCTTC.

This clonotype was counted only a few times. The rearrangement uses TRBV11-2 and TRBJ2-1; 11 nucleotides match TRBD1. Trimming at V came to 4 bases and at J to 8 bases, leaving 7 bases not matched to a gene. The CDR3 totals 15 residues. Germline assignment: CDR1 SGHAT and CDR2 FQNNGV. In nucleotides, the CDR3 is TGTGCCAGCAGCTCCGGGACAGGGGGACGCGATGAGCAGTTCTTC. Translation: CASSSGTGGRDEQFF.

This clonotype has only a few counts. This sequence joins TRBV5-1 and TRBJ2-2, with 8 positions matching TRBD2. Germline assignment: CDR1 SGHRS and CDR2 YFSETQ. This CDR3 contains 20 residues. The J segment lost 5 bases and the V segment lost 4 bases, leaving 22 bases of the junction unmatched. CDR3 in DNA: TGCGCCAGCAGCCGCCCAGTACAGCGGGAGAGGCCCTCGAGGACCGGGGAGCTGTTTTTT. Translation gives CASSRPVQRERPSRTGELFF.

The rearrangement links TRBV5-5 to TRBJ2-3; 10 nucleotides agree with TRBD1. The CDR3 sequence is 17 residues long. V was pared by 2 bases and J by 0 bases, with 6 bases of the junction left unmatched. CDR1 is SGHKS, CDR2 YYEKEE, per germline (reference sequence). The chain's CDR3 is CASSLRTGGSSTDTQYF. The DNA of the CDR3 is TGTGCCAGCAGCTTACGGACAGGGGGTTCGAGCACAGATACGCAGTATTTT.

The J gene is TRBJ2-7, the V gene TRBV10-3; tentative D call: TRBD1 (5 bases). This CDR3 contains 13 residues. Germline V gives CDR1 ENHRY, CDR2 SYGVKD. Between the trimmed V and J ends, which lost 0 bases and 7 bases, there was a span of 10 bases. The CDR3 loop reads CAISESGAGEQYF. DNA of the CDR3: TGTGCCATCAGTGAGTCAGGGGCCGGAGAGCAGTACTTC.